A single sample gave rise to the 16 T cell receptor beta chains below, sequenced in a study of OX40 agonist ivuxolimab in advanced cancers. Libraries were prepared by immunoSEQ multiplex PCR; TCRdb keeps only in-frame clonotypes and omits some of them. This table has tens of thousands of clones, 92% appearing once. This specimen consisted of CD4+ or CD8+ T cells sorted from blood, obtained in a trial of the OX40 agonist ivuxolimab. The receptors originated from an adult with an advanced solid tumor such as melanoma, head and neck, liver or kidney cancer.

The chain combines TRBV28 with TRBJ1-2; D not certain. CDR1 MDHEN and CDR2 SYDVKM come from the germline V gene. The V gene lost 3 bases and the J gene lost 5 bases, with 7 bases spanning the gap. CDR3 size: 12 residues. The CDR3 sequence: CASSFRGYGYTF. CDR3 in DNA: TGTGCCAGCAGTTTCCGGGGATATGGCTACACCTTC.

The chain employs TRBV6-5 and TRBJ2-3; D uncertain. The CDR3 length is 15 residues. Per germline, CDR1 MNHEY and CDR2 SVGAGI. V dropped 2 bases and J dropped 0 bases, with 9 bases sitting between them. CDR3 protein: CASSYGGSSTDTQYF. In nucleotides, the CDR3 is TGTGCCAGCAGTTACGGCGGTTCTAGCACAGATACGCAGTATTTT.

CDR3 residues: CASTSGTIAYEQYF. In DNA form, the CDR3 reads TGCGCCAGCACGTCCGGGACAATTGCCTACGAGCAGTACTTC. The rearrangement links TRBV5-1 to TRBJ2-7, with D perhaps TRBD1 (6 bases). The CDR3 consists of 14 residues. V was clipped by 6 bases and J by 2 bases, with 15 bases between them. Germline V CDR1 and CDR2: SGHRS, YFSETQ.

This clone has only a few counts. The chain is built from TRBV5-4 and TRBJ1-1; 8 positions agree with TRBD1. Unmatched junction bases numbered 9, after V lost 4 bases and J lost 4 bases. The CDR3 runs 15 residues. The germline gives CDR1 SGHNT, CDR2 YYREEE (reference sequence). The CDR3 coding sequence is TGTGCCAGCAGCAAACCGACAGGGGACCTCACTGAAGCTTTCTTT. This sequence encodes CASSKPTGDLTEAFF.

V gene TRBV5-1 combines with J gene TRBJ2-5, with D possibly TRBD1 on 5 matching bases. Per the germline V gene, CDR1 is SGHRS and CDR2 is YFSETQ. V lost 3 bases and J lost 2, with 11 bases in between. The CDR3 runs 14 residues. In DNA form, the CDR3 reads TGCGCCAGCAGCTCCTATGGGGCGCAAGAGACCCAGTACTTC. Residues: CASSSYGAQETQYF.

V gene TRBV19 combines with J gene TRBJ2-7, with TRBD2 identical over 9 bases. Germline loops: CDR1 LNHDA, CDR2 SQIVND (reference sequence). The CDR3 extends over 15 amino acids. With 3 bases clipped from V and 2 bases from J, the junction kept 5 bases outside the gene matches. CDR3 DNA: TGTGCCAGTAGTATCTCGGTAGCGGGGGCCTACGAGCAGTACTTC. This gives the protein CASSISVAGAYEQYF.

This clone was counted once. The chain combines TRBV11-3 with TRBJ2-5; 7 bases are shared with TRBD1. The CDR3 contains 13 residues. The V and J ends lost 7 bases and 1 base, in that order; junction bases with no gene match: 3. The germline V gene has CDR1 SGHNT and CDR2 YENEEA. CDR3 region: CASTRDSQETQYF. The CDR3 DNA reads TGTGCCAGCACTCGGGACAGCCAAGAGACCCAGTACTTC.

This chain links TRBV6-5 with TRBJ1-1; tentatively, D is TRBD1 (5 bases). V was shortened by 2 bases and J by 8 bases, with 12 bases between the two germline ends. Germline V gene sequence: CDR1 MNHEY, CDR2 SVGAGI. The CDR3 has 13 residues. Here the CDR3 reads CASSYPTRGEAFF. For the CDR3, the DNA is TGTGCCAGCAGTTACCCGACTCGGGGGGAAGCTTTCTTT.

CDR3 nucleotide sequence: TGTGCCAGTACCCCAGAACGGGGCGGGGGAGATCAGCCCCAGCATTTT. This encodes CASTPERGGGDQPQHF. The rearrangement links TRBV19 to TRBJ1-5; D may be TRBD1 (5 bases). CDR1 is LNHDA and CDR2 is SQIVND in the germline V gene (reference sequence). The CDR3 is made up of 16 amino acids. V was cut by 7 bases and J by 5 bases, with 21 bases left in between.

This chain links TRBV5-4 with TRBJ2-7, with D uncertain. V gave up 0 bases and J gave up 0 bases, with 7 bases separating them. The CDR3 is 14 amino acids. Germline V gives CDR1 SGHNT, CDR2 YYREEE (reference sequence). The CDR3 protein is CASSLEALSYEQYF. For the CDR3, the DNA is TGTGCCAGCAGCTTGGAGGCGCTCTCCTACGAGCAGTACTTC.

V is TRBV6-1 and J is TRBJ2-1; 11 nucleotides align to TRBD1. CDR1 MNHNS and CDR2 SASEGT come from the germline V gene. V shed 2 bases, J shed 4 bases, and the junction held 4 bases outside the gene matches. There are 16 residues in the CDR3. The CDR3 sequence: CASSESRDRGYNEQFF. The DNA for the CDR3 is TGTGCCAGCAGTGAATCTAGGGACAGGGGGTACAATGAGCAGTTCTTC.

The J gene is TRBJ2-7, the V gene TRBV10-2; the D is unclear. The V end lost 2 bases, the J end lost 5 bases, and 16 bases lay between the germline ends. Germline V gene sequence: CDR1 WSHSY, CDR2 SAAADI. The CDR3 runs to 15 residues. CDR3 amino acids: CASSESGNSGDEQYF. In DNA, the CDR3 is TGCGCCAGCAGTGAGAGTGGAAACTCTGGCGACGAGCAGTACTTC.

This clone was picked up one time. J is TRBJ2-5 and V is TRBV9, with 8 bases fitting TRBD2. Losses at the gene ends were 0 bases for V and 5 bases for J; bases not matched to a gene: 9. The CDR3 runs 16 residues. Germline values: CDR1 SGDLS, CDR2 YYNGEE. The chain's CDR3 is CASSVGVAGGSETQYF. In nucleotides, the CDR3 is TGTGCCAGCAGCGTAGGAGTTGCGGGGGGCAGCGAGACCCAGTACTTC.

This rearrangement joins TRBV5-8 to TRBJ2-7, with D unclear. The CDR3 is 12 residues long. Between the trimmed V and J ends, which lost 7 bases and 4 bases, there was a span of 12 bases. CDR1 and CDR2 (germline): SGHTS, YDEGEE. CDR3 nucleotides: TGTGCCAGCGAGGACCTCAAATACGAGCAGTACTTC. Protein: CASEDLKYEQYF.

The DNA of the CDR3 is TGTGCCAGCAGCTTAAGTGGGACGGATGGAAACACCATATATTTT. Protein product: CASSLSGTDGNTIYF. The J gene is TRBJ1-3, the V gene TRBV7-3; tentative D call: TRBD1 (5 bases). The V and J ends lost 1 base and 3 bases respectively, with 10 bases between them. The CDR3 spans 15 residues. Germline V gene data show CDR1 as SGHTA and CDR2 as FQGTGA.

This clone came up a few times. This chain connects TRBV7-8 to TRBJ1-1; D is unclear. The CDR3 has 13 residues. Germline V lookup: CDR1 SGHVS, CDR2 FQNEAQ. The V gene lost 2 bases and the J gene lost 1 base, with 5 bases spanning the gap. CDR3: CASSLPGNTEAFF. For the CDR3, the DNA is TGTGCCAGCAGCTTACCGGGGAACACTGAAGCTTTCTTT.